This T cell receptor beta chain was identified in a study of CD8 T cells in ankylosing spondylitis. Findings and caveats of the study: Blood from ankylosing spondylitis patients appeared to carry a characteristic roughly eight-variant TCR beta motif.

The TCR beta libraries were generated through quantitative 5'-RACE incorporating molecular barcodes. TCRdb analysed the 5' RACE reads with MiXCR anew, one entry per CDR3 protein. The table lists around 480,000 distinct CDR3 sequences, roughly 15% of them singletons. Notes on this clonotype: The antigen is not known.

The V gene's germline CDR1 is MNHGY and CDR2 SVAAGI. This CDR3 has 15 amino acids. Losses at the gene ends were 6 bases for V and 5 bases for J; bases not matched to a gene: 7. The V and J genes are TRBV6-9 and TRBJ2-1; 10 bases are a match to TRBD1. Specimen: blood, either unsorted or a sorted T cell fraction (not recorded which). The receptor comes from a male donor with ankylosing spondylitis. The CDR3 loop reads CASRTGGAGHNEQFF. The CDR3 nucleotides read TGTGCCAGCAGGACAGGGGGCGCGGGGCACAATGAGCAGTTCTTC.